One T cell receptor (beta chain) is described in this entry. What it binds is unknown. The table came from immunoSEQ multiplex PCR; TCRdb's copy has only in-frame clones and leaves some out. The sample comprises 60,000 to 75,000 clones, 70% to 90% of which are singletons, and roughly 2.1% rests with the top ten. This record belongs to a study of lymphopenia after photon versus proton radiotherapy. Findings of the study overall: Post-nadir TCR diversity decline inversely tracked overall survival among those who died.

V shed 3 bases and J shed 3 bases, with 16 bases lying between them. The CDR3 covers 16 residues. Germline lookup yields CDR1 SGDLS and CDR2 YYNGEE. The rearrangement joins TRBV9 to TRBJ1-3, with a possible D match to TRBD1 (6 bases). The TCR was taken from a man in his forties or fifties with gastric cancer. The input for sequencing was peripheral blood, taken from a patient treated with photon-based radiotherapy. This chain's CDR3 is CASSAEVQGLGNTIYF. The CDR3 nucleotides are TGTGCCAGCAGCGCAGAGGTCCAGGGGCTTGGAAACACCATATATTTT.